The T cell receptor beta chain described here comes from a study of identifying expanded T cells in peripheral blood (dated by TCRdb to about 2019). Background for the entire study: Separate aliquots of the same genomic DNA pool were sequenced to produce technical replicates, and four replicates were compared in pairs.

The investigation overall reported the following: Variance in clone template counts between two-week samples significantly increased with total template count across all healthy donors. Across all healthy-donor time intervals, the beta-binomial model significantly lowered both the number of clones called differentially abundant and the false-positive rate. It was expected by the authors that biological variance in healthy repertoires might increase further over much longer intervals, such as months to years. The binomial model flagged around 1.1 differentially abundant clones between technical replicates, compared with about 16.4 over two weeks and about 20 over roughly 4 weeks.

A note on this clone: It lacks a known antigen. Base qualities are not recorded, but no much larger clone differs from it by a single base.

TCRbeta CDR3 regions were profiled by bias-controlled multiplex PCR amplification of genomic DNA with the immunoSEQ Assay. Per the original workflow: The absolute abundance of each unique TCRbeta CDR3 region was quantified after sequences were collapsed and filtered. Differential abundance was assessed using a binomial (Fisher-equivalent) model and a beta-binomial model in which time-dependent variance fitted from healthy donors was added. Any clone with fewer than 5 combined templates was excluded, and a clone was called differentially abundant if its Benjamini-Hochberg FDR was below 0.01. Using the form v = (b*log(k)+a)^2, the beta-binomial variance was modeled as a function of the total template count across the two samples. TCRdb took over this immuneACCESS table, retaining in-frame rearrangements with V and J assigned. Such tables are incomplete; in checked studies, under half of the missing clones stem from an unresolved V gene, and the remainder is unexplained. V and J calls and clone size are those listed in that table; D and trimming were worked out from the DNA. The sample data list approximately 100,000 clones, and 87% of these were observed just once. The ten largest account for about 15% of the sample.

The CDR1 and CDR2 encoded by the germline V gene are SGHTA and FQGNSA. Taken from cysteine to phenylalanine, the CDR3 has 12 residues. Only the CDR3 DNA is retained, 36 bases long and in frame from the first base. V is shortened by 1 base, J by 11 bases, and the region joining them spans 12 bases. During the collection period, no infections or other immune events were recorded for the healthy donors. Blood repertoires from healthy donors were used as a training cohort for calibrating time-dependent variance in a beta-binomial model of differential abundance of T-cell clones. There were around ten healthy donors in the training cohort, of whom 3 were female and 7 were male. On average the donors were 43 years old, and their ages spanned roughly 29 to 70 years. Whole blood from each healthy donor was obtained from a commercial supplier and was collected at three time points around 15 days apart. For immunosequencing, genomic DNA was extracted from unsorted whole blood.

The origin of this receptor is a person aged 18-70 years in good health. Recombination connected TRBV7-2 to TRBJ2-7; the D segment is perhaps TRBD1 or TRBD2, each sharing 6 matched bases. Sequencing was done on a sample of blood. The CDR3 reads CASSLDRAGKYF. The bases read TGTGCCAGCAGCTTAGACAGGGCGGGAAAGTACTTC. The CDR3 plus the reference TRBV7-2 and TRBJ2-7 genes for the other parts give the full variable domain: GAGVSQSPSNKVTEKGKDVELRCDPISGHTALYWYRQSLGQGLEFLIYFQGNSAPDKSGLPSDRFSAERTGGSVSTLTIQRTQQEDSAVYLCASSLDRAGKYFGPGTRLTVT.